This note documents a single TCR beta chain sequence. This entry is derived from a study of OX40 agonist ivuxolimab in advanced cancers. The V end lost 7 bases, the J end lost 1 base, and 10 bases lay between the germline ends. Germline V lookup: CDR1 MNHNY, CDR2 SVGAGI (reference sequence). The CDR3 is 13 residues long. Data came from immunoSEQ multiplex PCR; TCRdb stores just in-frame clones and leaves some out. The sample contains about 43,000 clones, 80% of which appear only once. J is TRBJ1-1 and V is TRBV6-6; tentative D call: TRBD1 (6 bases). The sample was CD4+ or CD8+ T cells sorted from blood, taken in a trial of the OX40 agonist ivuxolimab. The sequence derives from an adult with an advanced solid tumor such as melanoma, head and neck, liver or kidney cancer. Here the CDR3 DNA reads TGTGCCAGCAATGGGGGGCGGAACACTGAAGCTTTCTTT. It translates to CASNGGRNTEAFF.